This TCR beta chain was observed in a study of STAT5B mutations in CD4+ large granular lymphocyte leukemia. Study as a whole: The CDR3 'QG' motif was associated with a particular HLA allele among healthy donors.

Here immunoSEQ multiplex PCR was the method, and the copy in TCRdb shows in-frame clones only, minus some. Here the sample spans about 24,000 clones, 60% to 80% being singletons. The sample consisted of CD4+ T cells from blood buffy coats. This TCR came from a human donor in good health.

The CDR3 nucleotides are TGTGCCAGCAGTGATTTGCAAAACTACGAGCAGTACTTC. It specifies CASSDLQNYEQYF. The chain uses TRBV2 and TRBJ2-7; no firm D call. The CDR3 length is 13 residues. CDR1 and CDR2 (germline): SNHLY, FYNNEI. Deletions cut 3 bases from V and 3 bases from J, with 9 bases between.